The 28 T cell receptor beta chains listed next were all sequenced from one sample in a study of blood T cell repertoires in COVID-19. The assay was immunoSEQ multiplex PCR, and TCRdb's table has in-frame clones only and misses some. The table has under 400,000 clones, roughly 90% seen once; the top ten hold just under 4%. The specimen was peripheral blood. The receptors stem from a woman aged 55-70 years with COVID-19, enrolled during active disease.

The V call is TRBV10-3, the J call TRBJ1-5; D may be TRBD1 (6 bases). In germline, CDR1 is ENHRY, CDR2 SYGVKD. The ends were cut back, 0 bases at V and 7 bases at J, with 10 bases in the middle. The CDR3 loop spans 14 amino acids. Here the CDR3 DNA reads TGTGCCATCAGTGAGTCTGGGGGCCGGCAGCCCCAGCATTTT. It specifies CAISESGGRQPQHF.

The rearrangement links TRBV5-1 to TRBJ1-1; D perhaps matches TRBD1 (5 bases). The CDR3 is made up of 15 amino acids. Germline CDR1 SGHRS, CDR2 YFSETQ. Trimming left V 4 bases short and J 1 base short, with 14 bases between. CDR3 bases: TGCGCCAGCAGCAGCGGGGGGTCCGGGAACACTGAAGCTTTCTTT. Translated: CASSSGGSGNTEAFF.

As DNA, the CDR3 is TGTGCCAGTAGTAGTCTCGGCGGTGATTCACCCCTCCACTTT. Its translation is CASSSLGGDSPLHF. The chain employs TRBV19 and TRBJ1-6, with unresolved D. V lost 4 bases, J lost 8 bases, and 12 bases lay in between. This CDR3 has 14 amino acids. CDR1 is LNHDA, CDR2 SQIVND, per germline (reference sequence).

In this sample, this clone turned up once. J is TRBJ2-2 and V is TRBV14; D perhaps matches TRBD1 (6 bases). Germline V gene data show CDR1 as SGHDN and CDR2 as FVKESK. CDR3 length: 17 residues. Trimming left V 2 bases short and J 2 bases short, with 15 bases between. In DNA, the CDR3 is TGTGCCAGCAGCCAACCCTTGACAGGATCTAACACCGGGGAGCTGTTTTTT. Translating gives CASSQPLTGSNTGELFF.

The chain recombines TRBV5-6 with TRBJ1-5, with TRBD1 matching over 9 bases. Germline CDR1 and CDR2: SGHDT and YYEEEE. Trimming took 0 bases from V and 6 from J; bases not matched to a gene: 7. The CDR3 consists of 16 residues. CDR3 sequence: CASSLGGQGNIQPQHF. CDR3 coding DNA: TGTGCCAGCAGCTTGGGGGGACAGGGTAACATTCAGCCCCAGCATTTT.

The chain combines TRBV18 with TRBJ1-2; 8 bases are shared with TRBD1. Germline CDR1 KGHSH, CDR2 LQKENI. Losses at the gene ends were 3 bases for V and 2 bases for J; bases not matched to a gene: 8. The length of the CDR3 is 16 residues. The CDR3 sequence is CASSPWGQASNYGYTF. The CDR3 region has the DNA TGTGCCAGCTCACCCTGGGGACAGGCGAGCAACTATGGCTACACCTTC.

The V gene is TRBV4-1, the J gene TRBJ2-5; 7 nucleotides agree with TRBD2. Trimming took 4 bases from V and 2 from J; bases not matched to a gene: 13. The CDR3 is made up of 17 amino acids. Germline V gene sequence: CDR1 MGHRA, CDR2 YSYEKL. CDR3 amino acids: CASSPAGRGDLQETQYF. CDR3 nucleotides: TGCGCCAGCAGCCCTGCGGGACGGGGGGACTTACAAGAGACCCAGTACTTC.

This chain links TRBV5-8 with TRBJ2-5; TRBD2 is a possible D gene (6 bases). Germline CDR1 is SGHTS and CDR2 is YDEGEE. Trimming shortened V by 4 bases and J by 6 bases, and 16 bases separated the two germline ends. The CDR3 covers 14 residues. CDR3 in amino acids: CASSGTGGRKTQYF. DNA of the CDR3: TGTGCCAGCAGCGGGACCGGGGGACGGAAGACCCAGTACTTC.

As regards this clone: The junction differs from germline at one of its ends, possibly a read error. The rearrangement uses TRBV7-9 and TRBJ1-4; D unresolved. The germline gives CDR1 SEHNR, CDR2 FQNEAQ (reference sequence). The length of the CDR3 is 14 residues. In nucleotides, the CDR3 is TGTGCCAGCAGCTTAGCCGCTTTCCAGGAAGATCTGATTTTT. Its translation: CASSLAAFQEDLIF.

The chain employs TRBV29-1 and TRBJ1-4, with D possibly matching TRBD1 (6 bases). The germline V gene encodes CDR1 SQVTM and CDR2 ANQGSEA. V lost 0 bases to trimming and J lost 0 bases, with 14 bases between them. This CDR3 is 17 amino acids long. CDR3 in amino acids: CSVEDPQDSATNEKLFF. The CDR3 bases are TGCAGCGTTGAAGATCCACAGGACAGTGCAACTAATGAAAAACTGTTTTTT. The whole variable domain, filled in from reference TRBV29-1 and TRBJ1-4, reads SAVISQKPSRDICQRGTSLTIQCQVDSQVTMMFWYRQQPGQSLTLIATANQGSEATYESGFVIDKFPISRPNLTFSTLTVSNMSPEDSSIYLCSVEDPQDSATNEKLFFGSGTQLSVL.

The chain employs TRBV7-2 and TRBJ2-7; D ambiguous. Germline CDR1 reads SGHTA; CDR2 reads FQGNSA. The CDR3 covers 14 residues. Trimming left V 5 bases short and J 5 bases short, with 16 bases between. This CDR3 reads CASSLPAATNEQYF. The CDR3 DNA reads as TGTGCCAGCAGCCTCCCTGCGGCAACTAACGAGCAGTACTTC.

The chain links TRBV24-1 to TRBJ2-6; 12 nucleotides align to TRBD1. The CDR3 sequence is 19 residues long. Germline lookup yields CDR1 KGHDR and CDR2 SFDVKD. V shed 2 bases and J 3 bases; nucleotides not matched to a gene: 7. The CDR3 loop reads CATSDSTGTGGSGANVLTF. The CDR3, as DNA: TGTGCCACCAGTGATTCCACCGGGACAGGGGGCAGTGGGGCCAACGTCCTGACTTTC.

The chain carries TRBV27 and TRBJ1-1; possibly TRBD1 for D (6 bases). The CDR3 spans 13 residues. Germline CDR1 and CDR2: MNHEY and SMNVEV (reference sequence). Trimming removed 5 bases from V and 5 bases from J, with 12 bases in between. CDR3 amino acids: CASSAQGRTEAFF. In DNA, the CDR3 is TGTGCCAGCAGTGCACAGGGAAGGACTGAAGCTTTCTTT.

The rearrangement joins TRBV6-5 to TRBJ1-1; 8 nucleotides agree with TRBD1. This CDR3 is 13 amino acids long. The V segment lost 7 bases and the J segment 5 bases; nucleotides outside the gene matches: 6. Germline V gene data show CDR1 as MNHEY and CDR2 as SVGAGI. Here the CDR3 reads CASTATGGTEAFF. Written as DNA, the CDR3 is TGTGCCAGCACGGCAACAGGGGGGACTGAAGCTTTCTTT.

This chain joins TRBV9 and TRBJ1-3; TRBD1 is a possible D gene (6 bases). CDR1 is SGDLS, CDR2 YYNGEE, per germline. CDR3 length: 15 amino acids. The V end lost 4 bases, the J end lost 4 bases, and 15 bases lay between the germline ends. In nucleotides, the CDR3 is TGTGCCAGCAGCCGCGAACAGGGTGGGGGAAACACCATATATTTT. Translation: CASSREQGGGNTIYF.

V and J are TRBV2 and TRBJ1-2, with TRBD1 matching over 8 bases. There are 17 residues in the CDR3. With 5 bases clipped from V and 3 bases from J, the junction kept 14 bases outside the gene matches. CDR1 SNHLY and CDR2 FYNNEI come from the germline V gene. The DNA of the CDR3 is TGTGCCAGCAGTAGTAAACGGACAGGGCGGCAGGACTATGGCTACACCTTC. Its protein is CASSSKRTGRQDYGYTF.

The chain carries TRBV5-1 and TRBJ1-2; possible D gene TRBD1, 5 bases. CDR1 SGHRS and CDR2 YFSETQ come from the germline V gene. V lost 0 bases to trimming and J lost 8 bases, with 14 bases between them. This CDR3 has 14 amino acids. The CDR3 here is CASSLDGPKGGYTF. CDR3 coding DNA: TGCGCCAGCAGCTTGGATGGCCCCAAGGGGGGCTACACCTTC. The whole variable domain, remainder taken from reference TRBV5-1 and TRBJ1-2, is KAGVTQTPRYLIKTRGQQVTLSCSPISGHRSVSWYQQTPGQGLQFLFEYFSETQRNKGNFPGRFSGRQFSNSRSEMNVSTLELGDSALYLCASSLDGPKGGYTFGSGTRLTVV.

The rearrangement uses TRBV3-1 (or the pseudogene TRBV3-2) and TRBJ2-7; possible D gene TRBD1, 5 bases. This CDR3 has 15 residues. Germline lookup yields CDR1 LGHDT and CDR2 YNNKEL (reference sequence). V was trimmed by 0 bases and J by 3 bases, leaving 12 bases between them. The CDR3, as DNA: TGTGCCAGCAGCCAAGATAGGGCAGGGCTCTACGAGCAGTACTTC. Encoded protein: CASSQDRAGLYEQYF.

V usage is TRBV14 and J usage is TRBJ2-7, with 7 nucleotides matching TRBD1. Per germline, CDR1 SGHDN and CDR2 FVKESK. The CDR3 has 13 residues. J lost 2 bases, V lost 6 bases, and 4 bases had no gene match. CDR3 in DNA: TGTGCCAGCAGATGGACAGGAACCTACGAGCAGTACTTC. Encoded protein: CASRWTGTYEQYF. The entire variable domain, with the rest obtained from reference TRBV14 and TRBJ2-7, is as follows: EAGVTQFPSHSVIEKGQTVTLRCDPISGHDNLYWYRRVMGKEIKFLLHFVKESKQDESGMPNNRFLAERTGGTYSTLKVQPAELEDSGVYFCASRWTGTYEQYFGPGTRLTVT.

Note on this clone: Compared with germline, one end of the junction differs, possibly owing to a read error. The rearrangement links TRBV11-2 to TRBJ2-7, with D possibly TRBD1 on 5 matching bases. Germline lookup yields CDR1 SGHAT and CDR2 FQNNGV. The CDR3 contains 13 residues. For the CDR3, the DNA is TGTGCCAGCAGCTTAGATCTCCAGGGTCAACCTCGCTTC. The encoded protein is CASSLDLQGQPRF.

This chain links TRBV28 with TRBJ1-3; possible D gene TRBD1, 5 bases. The germline gives CDR1 MDHEN, CDR2 SYDVKM. The CDR3 spans 17 residues. V lost 2 bases to trimming and J lost 0 bases, with 14 bases between them. CDR3 sequence reads: CASSLDGLTDSGNTIYF. CDR3 DNA: TGTGCCAGCAGTTTAGATGGGTTGACAGACTCTGGAAACACCATATATTTT.

The chain has TRBV6-5 and TRBJ1-5; the D is unclear. From germline, CDR1 is MNHEY and CDR2 SVGAGI. This CDR3 spans 15 amino acids. Trimming took off 5 bases at V and 6 bases at J, with 17 bases between the two ends. Here the CDR3 DNA reads TGTGCCAGCAGTCAGGACCGAGGAGGTTTTCAGCCCCAGCATTTT. Translating it yields CASSQDRGGFQPQHF.

This clone was seen a single time. The J gene is TRBJ1-4, the V gene TRBV7-2, with TRBD1 matching 10 bases. Germline V gives CDR1 SGHTA, CDR2 FQGNSA. This CDR3 spans 15 amino acids. J was trimmed by 8 bases and V by 5 bases; bases with no gene match: 8. As DNA, the CDR3 is TGTGCCAGCAGCAAACGACAGGGGGCTGGAGAAAAACTGTTTTTT. The encoded protein is CASSKRQGAGEKLFF.

This chain connects TRBV3-1 (or the pseudogene TRBV3-2) to TRBJ1-1; 8 bases are a match to TRBD1. Germline values: CDR1 LGHDT, CDR2 YNNKEL (reference sequence). V was pared by 4 bases and J by 4 bases, with 5 bases of the junction left unmatched. The CDR3 totals 14 residues. Here the CDR3 reads CASSRGQGSTEAFF. DNA of the CDR3: TGTGCCAGCAGCCGCGGACAGGGCAGCACTGAAGCTTTCTTT.

The chain is built from TRBV7-6 and TRBJ2-1; D perhaps matches TRBD2 (7 bases). V lost 4 bases and J 9 bases, leaving 19 bases between the germline ends. The V gene's germline CDR1 is SGHVS and CDR2 FNYEAQ. The CDR3 is 15 residues long. The CDR3 DNA sequence: TGTGCCAGCAGCTCCTCTGGCGGGGGCTTTGGTGAGCAGTTCTTC. It specifies CASSSSGGGFGEQFF.

V usage is TRBV9 and J usage is TRBJ1-2, with 10 bases matching TRBD1. Germline loops: CDR1 SGDLS, CDR2 YYNGEE. V lost 3 bases and J lost 2; bases outside the gene matches: 4. The CDR3 is made up of 15 amino acids. CDR3 DNA: TGTGCCAGCAGCGCGCCGACAGGGGGCAACTATGGCTACACCTTC. Its translation: CASSAPTGGNYGYTF.

The chain uses TRBV5-8 and TRBJ1-4, with 9 nucleotides matching TRBD1. CDR1 is SGHTS and CDR2 is YDEGEE in the germline V gene. This CDR3 contains 15 residues. V lost 0 bases and J lost 4; bases outside the gene matches: 1. CDR3 DNA: TGTGCCAGCAGCTTGGGGGACAGGGATAATGAAAAACTGTTTTTT. This codes for CASSLGDRDNEKLFF.

The genes are TRBV6-5 and TRBJ1-1; D may be TRBD1 (6 bases). The ends were cut back, 6 bases at V and 0 bases at J, with 14 bases in the middle. CDR3 length: 15 amino acids. Germline V gene data show CDR1 as MNHEY and CDR2 as SVGAGI. CDR3 region: CASRPPGTMNTEAFF. The DNA of the CDR3 is TGTGCCAGCAGGCCCCCCGGGACAATGAACACTGAAGCTTTCTTT.